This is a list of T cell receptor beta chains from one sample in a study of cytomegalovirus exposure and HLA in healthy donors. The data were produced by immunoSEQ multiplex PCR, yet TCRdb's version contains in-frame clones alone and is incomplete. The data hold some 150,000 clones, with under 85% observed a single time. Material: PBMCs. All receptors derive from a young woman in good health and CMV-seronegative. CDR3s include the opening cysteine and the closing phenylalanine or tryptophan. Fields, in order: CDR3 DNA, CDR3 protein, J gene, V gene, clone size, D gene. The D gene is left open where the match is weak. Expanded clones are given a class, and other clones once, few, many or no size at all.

TGTGCCATCAGTACTAGCGGGAGGGGAACAGATACGCAGTATTTT	CAISTSGRGTDTQYF	TRBJ2-3	TRBV10-3	.	TRBD2
TGTGCCAGCAGGGGGCTGGCCGGGGAGCTGTTTTTT	CASRGLAGELFF	TRBJ2-2	TRBV27	.	.
TGTGCCAGCATTGTTTATGGGTCCGGCGGCTCCTCCTACGAGCAGTACTTC	CASIVYGSGGSSYEQYF	TRBJ2-7	TRBV27	.	.
TGCGCCAGCAGCTTGGAGGGACAGGGCCTGTCCAGTGAAGCTTTCTTT	CASSLEGQGLSSEAFF	TRBJ1-1	TRBV5-1	few	TRBD1
TGTGCCAGTAGTCCAGGGGTGACAGGGTACGAGCAGTACTTC	CASSPGVTGYEQYF	TRBJ2-7	TRBV19	once	TRBD1
TGTGCCAGCAGCCAACGGGCAGGGGGCGATGAAAAACTGTTTTTT	CASSQRAGGDEKLFF	TRBJ1-4	TRBV5-5	.	TRBD1
TGTGCCAGCAGCCACCGTGCAGGGGCCTACAATGAGCAGTTCTTC	CASSHRAGAYNEQFF	TRBJ2-1	TRBV5-4	.	.
TGTGCCAGCAGCTCTAGCGGGGGGGCCCGAGAGACCCAGTACTTC	CASSSSGGARETQYF	TRBJ2-5	TRBV5-6	few	TRBD2
TGTGCCAGCACCCCTTTGAGAGGGCCCCTCCACTTT	CASTPLRGPLHF	TRBJ1-6	TRBV28	few	.
TGCGCCAGCAGCTCCGGGAGTCCCTCTTACAATGAGCAGTTCTTC	CASSSGSPSYNEQFF	TRBJ2-1	TRBV5-1	.	.
TGTGCCAGCAGCCACGACAGGGTTACGAACACCGGGGAGCTGTTTTTT	CASSHDRVTNTGELFF	TRBJ2-2	TRBV16	.	TRBD1
TGTGCCAGCAGTGTAGCGGCAAACACCGGGGAGCTGTTTTTT	CASSVAANTGELFF	TRBJ2-2	TRBV2	.	.
TGCGCCAGCAGCCACACAGGGAGTTATAGCACAGATACGCAGTATTTT	CASSHTGSYSTDTQYF	TRBJ2-3	TRBV4-3	.	.
TGTGCCAGCAGCCAAGTAATGGCTAGCGGGCGGGAGCTGTTTTTT	CASSQVMASGRELFF	TRBJ2-2	TRBV14	few	TRBD2
TGTGCCAGCAGCCAAGAAGGGTGGCGGGGGTCCTATGAGCAGTTCTTC	CASSQEGWRGSYEQFF	TRBJ2-1	TRBV4-2	.	TRBD2
TGTGCCAGCAGCCCTATCTTAGCGGGCGAGTCCTACGAGCAGTACTTC	CASSPILAGESYEQYF	TRBJ2-7	TRBV21-1	.	.
TGTGCCAGCACAAGAGGGGGAAACTACAATGAGCAGTTCTTC	CASTRGGNYNEQFF	TRBJ2-1	TRBV6-5	.	.
TGTGCCTGGAGTGTAGACAGGGAGTTGCTATATGAAGCTTTCTTT	CAWSVDRELLYEAFF	TRBJ1-1	TRBV30	.	TRBD1
TGTGCCAGCAGCTTGGGACAGGGGTTCAATCAGCCCCAGCATTTT	CASSLGQGFNQPQHF	TRBJ1-5	TRBV5-8	once	TRBD1
TGTGCCAGCAGCCAGCGAAGGGGGTATGAGCAGTTCTTC	CASSQRRGYEQFF	TRBJ2-1	TRBV5-4	.	.
TGTGCCAGCAGCCCGACTGGATACAATGAGCAGTTCTTC	CASSPTGYNEQFF	TRBJ2-1	TRBV6-5	.	.
TGTGCCAGCAGTTTATTTGCGGGGGGCCAGCAGTACTTC	CASSLFAGGQQYF	TRBJ2-5	TRBV27	.	TRBD2
TGCGCCAGCAGCCAAGCAACAAGACAGGGAGGTACCTCCTATGGCTACACCTTC	CASSQATRQGGTSYGYTF	TRBJ1-2	TRBV4-1	.	TRBD1
TGTGCCAGCAGCTTAGGCAGGGGGCCTAAGAACACTGAAGCTTTCTTT	CASSLGRGPKNTEAFF	TRBJ1-1	TRBV7-8	.	TRBD1
TGTGCCATCAGCGGGCGGAAGGCGGGCTCCTACAATGAGCAGTTCTTC	CAISGRKAGSYNEQFF	TRBJ2-1	TRBV10-3	.	.
TGTGCCAGCTCACCACCGACAGGGCCAGACTATGGCTACACCTTC	CASSPPTGPDYGYTF	TRBJ1-2	TRBV18	.	TRBD1
TGTGCCATCATGAATGCGCCCGGGGAGCTGTTTTTT	CAIMNAPGELFF	TRBJ2-2	TRBV10-3	few	.
TGTGCCAGCAGCCAACTCCCGGTCTACGAGCAGTACTTC	CASSQLPVYEQYF	TRBJ2-7	TRBV28	.	.